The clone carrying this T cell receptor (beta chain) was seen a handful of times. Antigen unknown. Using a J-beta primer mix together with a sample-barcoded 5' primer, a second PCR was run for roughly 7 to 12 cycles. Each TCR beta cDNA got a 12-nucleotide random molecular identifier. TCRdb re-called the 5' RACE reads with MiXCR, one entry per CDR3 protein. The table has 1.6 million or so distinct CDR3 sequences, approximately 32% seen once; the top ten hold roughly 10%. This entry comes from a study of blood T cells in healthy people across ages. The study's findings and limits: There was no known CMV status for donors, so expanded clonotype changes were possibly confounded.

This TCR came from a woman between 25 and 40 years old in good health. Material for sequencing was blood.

CDR3 sequence reads: CSARSLAGGVGYNEQFF. The DNA for the CDR3 is TGCAGTGCTAGATCCCTAGCGGGGGGGGTAGGTTACAATGAGCAGTTCTTC. The J gene is TRBJ2-1, the V gene TRBV20-1, with TRBD2 identical over 12 bases. After removal of 2 bases from V and 4 bases from J, the junction contained 9 bases not matched to a gene. The CDR3 has 17 residues. CDR1 is DFQATT and CDR2 is SNEGSKA in the germline V gene (reference sequence).